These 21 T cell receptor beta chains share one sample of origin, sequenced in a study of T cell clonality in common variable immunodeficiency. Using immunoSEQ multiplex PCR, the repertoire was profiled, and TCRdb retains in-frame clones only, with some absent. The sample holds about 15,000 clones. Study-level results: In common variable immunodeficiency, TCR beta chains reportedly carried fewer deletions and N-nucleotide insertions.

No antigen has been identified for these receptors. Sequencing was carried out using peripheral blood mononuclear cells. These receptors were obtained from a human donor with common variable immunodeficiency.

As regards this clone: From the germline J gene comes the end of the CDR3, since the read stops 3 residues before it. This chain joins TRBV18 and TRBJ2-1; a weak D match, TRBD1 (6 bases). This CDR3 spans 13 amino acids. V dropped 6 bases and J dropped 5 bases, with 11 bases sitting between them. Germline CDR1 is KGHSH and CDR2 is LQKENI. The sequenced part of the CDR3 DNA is TGTGCCAGCTCTATCTGGACAGACAATGAG. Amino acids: CASSIWTDNE. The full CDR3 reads CASSIWTDNEQFF.

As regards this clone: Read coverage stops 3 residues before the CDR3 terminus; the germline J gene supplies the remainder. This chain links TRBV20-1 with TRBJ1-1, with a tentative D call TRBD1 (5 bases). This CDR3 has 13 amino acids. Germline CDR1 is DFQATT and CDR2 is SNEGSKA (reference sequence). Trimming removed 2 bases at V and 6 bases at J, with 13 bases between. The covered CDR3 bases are TGCAGTGCTAGAACAGGAATAGGTTCTGAA. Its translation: CSARTGIGSE. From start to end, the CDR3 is CSARTGIGSEAFF.

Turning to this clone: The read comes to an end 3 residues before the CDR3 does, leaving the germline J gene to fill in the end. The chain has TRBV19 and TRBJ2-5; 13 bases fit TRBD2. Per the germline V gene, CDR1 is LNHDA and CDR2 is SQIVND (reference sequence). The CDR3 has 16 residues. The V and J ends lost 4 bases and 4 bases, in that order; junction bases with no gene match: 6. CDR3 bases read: TGTGCCAGTAGTAGCGGGCGACTAGCGGGAGGAGAGACC. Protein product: CASSSGRLAGGET. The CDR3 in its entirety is CASSSGRLAGGETQYF. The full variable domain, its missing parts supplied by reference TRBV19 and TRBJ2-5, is DGGITQSPKYLFRKEGQNVTLSCEQNLNHDAMYWYRQDPGQGLRLIYYSQIVNDFQKGDIAEGYSVSREKKESFPLTVTSAQKNPTAFYLCASSSGRLAGGETQYFGPGTRLLVL.

The CDR3 spells CASSLDGSGNTGELFF. CDR3 DNA, as far as it was read: TGCGCCAGCAGCTTGGATGGCTCAGGGAACACCGGGGAG. This chain links TRBV5-1 with TRBJ2-2; no firm D call. The read comes to an end 3 residues before the CDR3 does, leaving the germline J gene to fill in the end. Germline V gives CDR1 SGHRS, CDR2 YFSETQ. The CDR3 has 16 amino acids. Between the trimmed V and J ends, which lost 0 bases and 1 base, there was a span of 10 bases.

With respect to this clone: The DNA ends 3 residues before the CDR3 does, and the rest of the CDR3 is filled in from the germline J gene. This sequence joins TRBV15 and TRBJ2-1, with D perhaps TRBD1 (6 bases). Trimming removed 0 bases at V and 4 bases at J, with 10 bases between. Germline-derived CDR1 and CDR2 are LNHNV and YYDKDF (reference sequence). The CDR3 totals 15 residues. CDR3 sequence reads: CATSREAGQYNEQFF. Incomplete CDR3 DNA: TGTGCCACCAGCAGAGAAGCAGGACAGTACAATGAG.

CDR3 DNA, as far as it was read: TGTGCCAGTAGTCTCTCGTGGGGACAGGGTTCGACCGGGGAG. It specifies CASSLSWGQGSTGE. The entire CDR3 protein is CASSLSWGQGSTGELFF. The chain joins TRBV19 to TRBJ2-2; TRBD1 agrees at 9 bases. The read ends 3 residues early relative to the CDR3; the germline J gene fills the gap. The CDR3 is 17 amino acids. The trim removed 5 bases at V and 5 bases at J, leaving 12 bases unmatched. Germline values: CDR1 LNHDA, CDR2 SQIVND (reference sequence).

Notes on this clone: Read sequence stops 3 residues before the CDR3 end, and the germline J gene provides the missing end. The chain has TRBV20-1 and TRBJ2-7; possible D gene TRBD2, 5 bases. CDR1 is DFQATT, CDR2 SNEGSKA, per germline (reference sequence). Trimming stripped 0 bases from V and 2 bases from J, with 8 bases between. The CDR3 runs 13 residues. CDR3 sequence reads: CSARDPLAYEQYF. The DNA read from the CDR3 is TGCAGTGCTAGAGATCCACTAGCCTACGAG.

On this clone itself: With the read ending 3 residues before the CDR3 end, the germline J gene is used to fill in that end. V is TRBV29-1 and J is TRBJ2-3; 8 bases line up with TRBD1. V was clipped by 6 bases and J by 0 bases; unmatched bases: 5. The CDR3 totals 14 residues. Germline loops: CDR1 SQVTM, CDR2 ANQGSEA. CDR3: CSVETGDSTDTQYF. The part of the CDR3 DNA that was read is TGCAGCGTAGAGACAGGGGATAGCACAGATACG.

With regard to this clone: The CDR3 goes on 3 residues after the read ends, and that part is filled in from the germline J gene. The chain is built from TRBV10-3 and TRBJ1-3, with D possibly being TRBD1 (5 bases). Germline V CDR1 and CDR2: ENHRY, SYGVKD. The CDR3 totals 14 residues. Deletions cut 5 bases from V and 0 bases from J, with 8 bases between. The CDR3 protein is CAISQGYSGNTIYF. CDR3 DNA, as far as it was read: TGTGCCATCAGTCAGGGCTACTCTGGAAACACC.

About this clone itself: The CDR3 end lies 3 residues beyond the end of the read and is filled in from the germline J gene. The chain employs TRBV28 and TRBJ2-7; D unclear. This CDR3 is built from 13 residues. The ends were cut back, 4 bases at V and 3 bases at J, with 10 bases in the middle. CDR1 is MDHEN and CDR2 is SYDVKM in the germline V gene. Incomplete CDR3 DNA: TGTGCCAGCAGTTCCCGCTTACTCTACGAG. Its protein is CASSSRLLYE. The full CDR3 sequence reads CASSSRLLYEQYF.

The chain's CDR3 is CASSEGQMLEETQYF. CDR3 DNA (partial): TGTGCCAGCAGTGAGGGACAGATGCTCGAAGAGACC. The chain couples TRBV2 to TRBJ2-5; 7 nucleotides line up with TRBD1. From the germline J gene comes the end of the CDR3, since the read stops 3 residues before it. This CDR3 has 15 amino acids. Germline CDR1 reads SNHLY; CDR2 reads FYNNEI. V dropped 3 bases and J dropped 3; count of bases not matched to a gene: 7.

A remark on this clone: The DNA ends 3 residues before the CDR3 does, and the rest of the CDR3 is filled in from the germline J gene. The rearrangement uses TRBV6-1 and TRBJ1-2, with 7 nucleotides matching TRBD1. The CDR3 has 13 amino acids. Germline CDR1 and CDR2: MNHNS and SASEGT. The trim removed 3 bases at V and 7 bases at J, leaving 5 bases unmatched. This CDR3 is CASSDTGVSGYTF. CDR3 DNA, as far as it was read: TGTGCCAGCAGTGACACAGGGGTGAGTGGC.

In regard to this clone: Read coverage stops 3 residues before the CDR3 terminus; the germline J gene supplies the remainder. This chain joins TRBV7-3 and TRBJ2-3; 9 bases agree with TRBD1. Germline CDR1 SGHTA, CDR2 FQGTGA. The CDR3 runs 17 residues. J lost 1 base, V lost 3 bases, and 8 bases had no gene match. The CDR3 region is CASSFLQGAPGTDTQYF. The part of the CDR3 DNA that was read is TGTGCCAGCAGCTTCTTACAGGGGGCGCCGGGCACAGATACG.

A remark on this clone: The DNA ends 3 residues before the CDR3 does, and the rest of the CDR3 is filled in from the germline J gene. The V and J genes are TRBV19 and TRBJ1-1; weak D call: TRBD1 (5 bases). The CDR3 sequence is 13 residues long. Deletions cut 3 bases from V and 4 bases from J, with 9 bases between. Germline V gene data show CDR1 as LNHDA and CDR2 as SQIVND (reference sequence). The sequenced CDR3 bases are TGTGCCAGTAGTATTGGAGGGGCCACTGAA. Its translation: CASSIGGATE. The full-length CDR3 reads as CASSIGGATEAFF.

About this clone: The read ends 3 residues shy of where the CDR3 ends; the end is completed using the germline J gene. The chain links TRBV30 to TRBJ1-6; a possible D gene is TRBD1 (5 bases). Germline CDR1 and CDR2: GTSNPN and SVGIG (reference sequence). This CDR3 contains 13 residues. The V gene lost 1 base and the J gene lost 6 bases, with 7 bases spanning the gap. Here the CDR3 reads CAWSGGGNSPLHF. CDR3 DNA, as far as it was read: TGTGCCTGGAGTGGGGGGGGTAATTCACCC.

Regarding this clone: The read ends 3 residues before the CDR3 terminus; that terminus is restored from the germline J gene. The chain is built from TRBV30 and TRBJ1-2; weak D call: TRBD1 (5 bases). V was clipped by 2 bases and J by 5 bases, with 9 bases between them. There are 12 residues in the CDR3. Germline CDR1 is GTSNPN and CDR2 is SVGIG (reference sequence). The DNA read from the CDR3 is TGTGCCTGGAGTAGGGGCGCTTATGGC. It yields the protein CAWSRGAYG. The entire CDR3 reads CAWSRGAYGYTF.

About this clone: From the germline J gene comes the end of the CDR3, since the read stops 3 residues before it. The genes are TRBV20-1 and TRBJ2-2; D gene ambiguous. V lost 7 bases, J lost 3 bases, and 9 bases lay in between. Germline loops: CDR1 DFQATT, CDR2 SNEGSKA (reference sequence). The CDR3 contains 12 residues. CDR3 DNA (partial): TGCAGTGGACAAAAAGACACCGGGGAG. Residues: CSGQKDTGE. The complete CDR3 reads CSGQKDTGELFF.

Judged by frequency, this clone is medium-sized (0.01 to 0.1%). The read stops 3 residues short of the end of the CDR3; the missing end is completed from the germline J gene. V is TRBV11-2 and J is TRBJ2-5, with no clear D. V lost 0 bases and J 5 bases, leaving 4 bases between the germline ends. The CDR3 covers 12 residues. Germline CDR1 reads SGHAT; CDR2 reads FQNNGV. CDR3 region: CASSLDMETQYF. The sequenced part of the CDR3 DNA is TGTGCCAGCAGCTTAGATATGGAGACC. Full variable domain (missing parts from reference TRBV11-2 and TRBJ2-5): EAGVAQSPRYKIIEKRQSVAFWCNPISGHATLYWYQQILGQGPKLLIQFQNNGVVDDSQLPKDRFSAERLKGVDSTLKIQPAKLEDSAVYLCASSLDMETQYFGPGTRLLVL.

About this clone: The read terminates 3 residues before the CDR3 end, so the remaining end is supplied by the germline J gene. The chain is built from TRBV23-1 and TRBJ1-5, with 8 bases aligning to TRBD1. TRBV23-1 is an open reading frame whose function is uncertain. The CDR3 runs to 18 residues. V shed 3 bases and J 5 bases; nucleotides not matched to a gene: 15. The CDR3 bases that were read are TGCGCCAGCAGTCATAGGCAGGGGGCGCGTGGGCACTATCAGCCC. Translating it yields CASSHRQGARGHYQP. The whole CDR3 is CASSHRQGARGHYQPQHF.

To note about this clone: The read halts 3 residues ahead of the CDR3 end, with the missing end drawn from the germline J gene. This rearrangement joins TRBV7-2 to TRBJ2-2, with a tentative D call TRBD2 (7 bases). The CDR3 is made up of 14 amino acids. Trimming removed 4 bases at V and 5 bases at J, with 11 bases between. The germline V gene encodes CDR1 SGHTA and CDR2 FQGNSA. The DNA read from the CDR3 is TGTGCCAGCAGCTCCAGGGGAGGGACCGGGGAG. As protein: CASSSRGGTGE. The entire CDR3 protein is CASSSRGGTGELFF.

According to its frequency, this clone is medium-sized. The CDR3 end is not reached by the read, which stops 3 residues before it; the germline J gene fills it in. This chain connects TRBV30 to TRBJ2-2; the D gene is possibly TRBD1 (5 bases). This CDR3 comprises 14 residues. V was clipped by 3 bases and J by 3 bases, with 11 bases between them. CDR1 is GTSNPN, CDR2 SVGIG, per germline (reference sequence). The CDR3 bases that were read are TGTGCCTGGAGGGTAGCAGGGTACACCGGGGAG. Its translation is CAWRVAGYTGE. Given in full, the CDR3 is CAWRVAGYTGELFF.